This T cell receptor (beta chain) originates from a study of CD8 T cells in ankylosing spondylitis. Overall study results and limits: A motif of several highly homologous TCR beta variants was seen as apparently characteristic of ankylosing spondylitis blood. Before this, some motif variants had been reported in reactive arthritis synovial fluid and blood.

This clonotype has just a few counts. Its antigen is not known. Via MiXCR, TCRdb re-called the 5' RACE reads, giving one row per CDR3 protein. The sample contains hundreds of thousands of distinct CDR3 sequences, roughly a quarter of which appear only once. The sequencing sample was made of blood, either unsorted or a sorted T cell fraction (not recorded which). The sequence came from a male donor with ankylosing spondylitis.

The chain's CDR3 is CASSLGLSTNEKLFF. Here the CDR3 DNA reads TGTGCCAGCAGCTTAGGACTTTCGACTAATGAAAAACTGTTTTTT. The chain combines TRBV7-9 with TRBJ1-4; D is uncertain. The germline V gene encodes CDR1 SEHNR and CDR2 FQNEAQ (reference sequence). This CDR3 comprises 15 residues. Trimming left V 1 base short and J 2 bases short, with 8 bases between.